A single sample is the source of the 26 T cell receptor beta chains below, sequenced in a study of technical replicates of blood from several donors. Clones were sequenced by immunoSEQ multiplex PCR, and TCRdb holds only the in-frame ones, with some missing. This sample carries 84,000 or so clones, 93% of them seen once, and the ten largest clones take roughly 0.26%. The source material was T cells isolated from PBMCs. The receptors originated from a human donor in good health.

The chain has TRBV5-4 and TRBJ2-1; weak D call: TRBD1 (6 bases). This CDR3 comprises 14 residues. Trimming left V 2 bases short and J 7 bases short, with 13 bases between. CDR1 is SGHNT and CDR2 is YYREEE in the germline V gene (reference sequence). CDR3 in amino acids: CASSFQGLRNEQFF. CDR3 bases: TGTGCCAGCAGCTTTCAGGGGTTACGGAATGAGCAGTTCTTC.

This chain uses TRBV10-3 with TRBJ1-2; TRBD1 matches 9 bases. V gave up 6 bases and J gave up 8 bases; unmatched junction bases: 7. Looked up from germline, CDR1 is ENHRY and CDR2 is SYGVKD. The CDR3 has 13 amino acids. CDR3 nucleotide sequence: TGTGCCATCAGCGGGGGACAGGGCTACGGCTACACCTTC. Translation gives CAISGGQGYGYTF.

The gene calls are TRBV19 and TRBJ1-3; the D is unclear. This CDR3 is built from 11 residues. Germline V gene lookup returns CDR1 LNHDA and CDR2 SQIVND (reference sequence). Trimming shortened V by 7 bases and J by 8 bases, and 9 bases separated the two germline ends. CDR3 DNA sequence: TGTGCCAGTAAAACCCCAGACACCATATATTTT. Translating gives CASKTPDTIYF.

The CDR3 coding sequence is TGTGCCAGCACCTCGGCAGGGGGGGGCTACACCTTC. Translated, it gives CASTSAGGGYTF. The V and J genes are TRBV27 and TRBJ1-2, with TRBD1 matching 7 bases. V shed 7 bases, J shed 8 bases, and the junction held 7 bases outside the gene matches. This CDR3 is 12 amino acids long. Germline values: CDR1 MNHEY, CDR2 SMNVEV (reference sequence).

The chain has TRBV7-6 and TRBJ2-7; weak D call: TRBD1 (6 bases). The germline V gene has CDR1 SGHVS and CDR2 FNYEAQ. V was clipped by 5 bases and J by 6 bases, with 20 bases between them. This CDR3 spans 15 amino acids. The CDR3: CASSPSLTGFIEQYF. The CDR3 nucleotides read TGTGCCAGCAGCCCCTCCCTAACAGGGTTCATCGAGCAGTACTTC. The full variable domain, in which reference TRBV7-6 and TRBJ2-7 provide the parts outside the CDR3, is GAGVSQSPRYKVTKRGQDVALRCDPISGHVSLYWYRQALGQGPEFLTYFNYEAQQDKSGLPNDRFSAERPEGSISTLTIQRTEQRDSAMYRCASSPSLTGFIEQYFGPGTRLTVT.

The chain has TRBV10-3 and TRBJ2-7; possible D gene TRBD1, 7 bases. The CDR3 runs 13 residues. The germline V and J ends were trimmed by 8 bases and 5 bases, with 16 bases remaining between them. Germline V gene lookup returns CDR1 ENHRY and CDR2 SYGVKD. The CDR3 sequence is CAIGGQGVHEQYF. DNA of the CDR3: TGTGCCATCGGAGGGCAGGGGGTCCACGAGCAGTACTTC.

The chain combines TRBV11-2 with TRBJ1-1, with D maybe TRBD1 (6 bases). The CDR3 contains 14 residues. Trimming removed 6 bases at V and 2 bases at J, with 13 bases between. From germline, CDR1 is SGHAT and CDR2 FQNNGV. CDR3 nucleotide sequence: TGTGCCAGCAGTTCGACAGGAGTCAACACTGAAGCTTTCTTT. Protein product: CASSSTGVNTEAFF.

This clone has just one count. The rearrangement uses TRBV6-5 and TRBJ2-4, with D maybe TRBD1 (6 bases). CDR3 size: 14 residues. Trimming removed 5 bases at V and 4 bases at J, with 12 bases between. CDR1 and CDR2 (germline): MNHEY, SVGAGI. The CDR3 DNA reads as TGTGCCAGCAGTGCCCCCGGACAGAAAAACATTCAGTACTTC. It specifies CASSAPGQKNIQYF.

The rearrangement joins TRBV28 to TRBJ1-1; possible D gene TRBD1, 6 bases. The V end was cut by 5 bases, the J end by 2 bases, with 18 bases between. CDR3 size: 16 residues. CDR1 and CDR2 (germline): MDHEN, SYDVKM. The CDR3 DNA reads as TGTGCCAGCAGTCCACCATATTCGGGACATAACACTGAAGCTTTCTTT. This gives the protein CASSPPYSGHNTEAFF. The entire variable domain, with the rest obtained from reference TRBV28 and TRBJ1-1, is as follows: DVKVTQSSRYLVKRTGEKVFLECVQDMDHENMFWYRQDPGLGLRLIYFSYDVKMKEKGDIPEGYSVSREKKERFSLILESASTNQTSMYLCASSPPYSGHNTEAFFGQGTRLTVV.

The CDR3 protein is CASSIGLASYEQYF. CDR3 DNA sequence: TGTGCCAGTAGTATAGGACTAGCGTCCTACGAGCAGTACTTC. The chain couples TRBV19 to TRBJ2-7; TRBD2 agrees at 8 bases. V lost 1 base and J lost 1; bases outside the gene matches: 0. The CDR3 consists of 14 residues. Germline loops: CDR1 LNHDA, CDR2 SQIVND (reference sequence). The full variable domain, completed using reference TRBV19 and TRBJ2-7, is DGGITQSPKYLFRKEGQNVTLSCEQNLNHDAMYWYRQDPGQGLRLIYYSQIVNDFQKGDIAEGYSVSREKKESFPLTVTSAQKNPTAFYLCASSIGLASYEQYFGPGTRLTVT.

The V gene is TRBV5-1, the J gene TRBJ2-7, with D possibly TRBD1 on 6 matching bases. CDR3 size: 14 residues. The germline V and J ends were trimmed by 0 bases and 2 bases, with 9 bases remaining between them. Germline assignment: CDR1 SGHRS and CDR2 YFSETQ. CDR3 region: CASSLGGGPYEQYF. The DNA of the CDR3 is TGCGCCAGCAGCTTGGGTGGGGGCCCCTACGAGCAGTACTTC.

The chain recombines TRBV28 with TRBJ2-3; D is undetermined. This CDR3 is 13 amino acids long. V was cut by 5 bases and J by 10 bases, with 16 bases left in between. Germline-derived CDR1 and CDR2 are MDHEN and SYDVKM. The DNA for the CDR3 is TGTGCCAGCAGTCTCCCGTCGGGTTCTTCGCAGTATTTT. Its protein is CASSLPSGSSQYF. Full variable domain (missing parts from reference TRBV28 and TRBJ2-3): DVKVTQSSRYLVKRTGEKVFLECVQDMDHENMFWYRQDPGLGLRLIYFSYDVKMKEKGDIPEGYSVSREKKERFSLILESASTNQTSMYLCASSLPSGSSQYFGPGTRLTVL.

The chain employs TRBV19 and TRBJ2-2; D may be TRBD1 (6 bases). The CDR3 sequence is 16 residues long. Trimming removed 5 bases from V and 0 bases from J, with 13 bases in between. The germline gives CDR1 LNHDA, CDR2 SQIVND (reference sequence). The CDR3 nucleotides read TGTGCCAGTAGTCCTGGGACATTCGCGAACACCGGGGAGCTGTTTTTT. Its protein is CASSPGTFANTGELFF.

This chain's CDR3 is CASSLAGGSYEQYF. In nucleotides, the CDR3 is TGTGCCAGCAGCCTAGCGGGAGGCTCCTACGAGCAGTACTTC. The J gene is TRBJ2-7, the V gene TRBV5-4; 11 nucleotides agree with TRBD2. From germline, CDR1 is SGHNT and CDR2 YYREEE (reference sequence). The ends lost 4 bases at V and 0 bases at J; junction bases unmatched: 0. CDR3 size: 14 residues.

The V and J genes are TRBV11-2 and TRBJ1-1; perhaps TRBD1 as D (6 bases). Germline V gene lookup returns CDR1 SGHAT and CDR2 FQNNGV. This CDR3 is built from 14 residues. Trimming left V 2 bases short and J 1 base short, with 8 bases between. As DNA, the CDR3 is TGTGCCAGCAGCTTATACAGGGCGAACACTGAAGCTTTCTTT. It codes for CASSLYRANTEAFF.

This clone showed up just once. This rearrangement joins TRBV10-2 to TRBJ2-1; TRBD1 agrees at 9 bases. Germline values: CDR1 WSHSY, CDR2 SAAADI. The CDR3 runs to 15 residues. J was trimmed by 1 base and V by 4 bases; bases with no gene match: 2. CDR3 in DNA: TGCGCCAGCAGTGCGGGACAGGGTTCCTACAATGAGCAGTTCTTC. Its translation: CASSAGQGSYNEQFF.

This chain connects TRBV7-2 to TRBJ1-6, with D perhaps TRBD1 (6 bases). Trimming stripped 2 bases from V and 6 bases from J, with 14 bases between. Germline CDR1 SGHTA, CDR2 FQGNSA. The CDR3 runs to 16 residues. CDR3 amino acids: CASSLTSQGPNSPLHF. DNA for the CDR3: TGTGCCAGCAGCTTAACCTCACAGGGCCCTAATTCACCCCTCCACTTT. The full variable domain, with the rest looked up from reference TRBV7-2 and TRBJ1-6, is GAGVSQSPSNKVTEKGKDVELRCDPISGHTALYWYRQSLGQGLEFLIYFQGNSAPDKSGLPSDRFSAERTGGSVSTLTIQRTQQEDSAVYLCASSLTSQGPNSPLHFGNGTRLTVT.

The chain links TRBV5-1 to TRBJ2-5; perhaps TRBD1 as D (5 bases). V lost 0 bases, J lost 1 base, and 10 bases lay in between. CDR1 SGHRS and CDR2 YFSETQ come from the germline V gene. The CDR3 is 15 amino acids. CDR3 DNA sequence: TGCGCCAGCAGCTTGGCTCCCCAGGGCCAAGAGACCCAGTACTTC. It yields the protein CASSLAPQGQETQYF. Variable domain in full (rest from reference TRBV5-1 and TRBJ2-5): KAGVTQTPRYLIKTRGQQVTLSCSPISGHRSVSWYQQTPGQGLQFLFEYFSETQRNKGNFPGRFSGRQFSNSRSEMNVSTLELGDSALYLCASSLAPQGQETQYFGPGTRLLVL.

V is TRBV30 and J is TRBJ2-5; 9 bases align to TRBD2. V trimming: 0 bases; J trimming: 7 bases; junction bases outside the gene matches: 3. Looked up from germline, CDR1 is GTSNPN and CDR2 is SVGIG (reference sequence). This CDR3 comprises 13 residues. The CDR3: CAWSVLAGPTQYF. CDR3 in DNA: TGTGCCTGGAGTGTGCTAGCGGGGCCGACCCAGTACTTC.

As DNA, the CDR3 is TGTGCCAGCAGTTTATTAACAGGGGCAAACTATGGCTACACCTTC. It specifies CASSLLTGANYGYTF. The chain is built from TRBV27 and TRBJ1-2; 7 bases align to TRBD1. Germline values: CDR1 MNHEY, CDR2 SMNVEV (reference sequence). Unmatched junction bases numbered 4, after V lost 1 base and J lost 2 bases. CDR3 length: 15 amino acids.

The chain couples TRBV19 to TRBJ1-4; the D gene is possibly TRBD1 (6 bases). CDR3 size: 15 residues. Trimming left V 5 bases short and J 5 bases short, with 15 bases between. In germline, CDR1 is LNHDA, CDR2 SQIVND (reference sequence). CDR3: CASSSTGSWNEKLFF. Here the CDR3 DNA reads TGTGCCAGTAGTTCCACAGGGTCGTGGAATGAAAAACTGTTTTTT.

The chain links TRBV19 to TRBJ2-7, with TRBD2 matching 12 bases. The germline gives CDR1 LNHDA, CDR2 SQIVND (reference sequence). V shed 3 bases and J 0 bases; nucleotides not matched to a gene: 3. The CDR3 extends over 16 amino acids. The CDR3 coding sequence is TGTGCCAGTAGTATCAAGACTAGCGGGAGCTCCTACGAGCAGTACTTC. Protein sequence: CASSIKTSGSSYEQYF.

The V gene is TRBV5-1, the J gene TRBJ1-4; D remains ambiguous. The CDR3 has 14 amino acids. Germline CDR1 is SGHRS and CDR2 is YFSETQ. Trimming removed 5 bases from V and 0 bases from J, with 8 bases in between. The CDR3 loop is CASSSEATNEKLFF. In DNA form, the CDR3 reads TGCGCCAGCAGTTCAGAAGCAACTAATGAAAAACTGTTTTTT.

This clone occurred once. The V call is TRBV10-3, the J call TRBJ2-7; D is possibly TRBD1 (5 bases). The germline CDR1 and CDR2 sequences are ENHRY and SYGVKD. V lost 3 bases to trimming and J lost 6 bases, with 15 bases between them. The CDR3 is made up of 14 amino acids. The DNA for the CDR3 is TGTGCCATCAGTGAAACGGACAACCGTCTCGAGCAGTACTTC. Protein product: CAISETDNRLEQYF.

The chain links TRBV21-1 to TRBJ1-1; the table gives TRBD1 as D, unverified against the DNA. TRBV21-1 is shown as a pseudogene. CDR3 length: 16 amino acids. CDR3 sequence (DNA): TGTGCCAGCAGACGCCCTGGACAGGGTCTGAACACTGAAGCTTTCTTT. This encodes CASRRPGQGLNTEAFF.

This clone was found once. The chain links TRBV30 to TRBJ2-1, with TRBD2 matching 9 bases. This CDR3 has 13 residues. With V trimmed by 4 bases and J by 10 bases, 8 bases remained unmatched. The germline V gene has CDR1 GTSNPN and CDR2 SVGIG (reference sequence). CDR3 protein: CAWMGRGGREQFF. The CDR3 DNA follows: TGTGCCTGGATGGGGCGGGGGGGCAGAGAGCAGTTCTTC.